This TCR beta chain was profiled in a study of lymphopenia after photon versus proton radiotherapy. Study-level findings and limits: Post-nadir TCR diversity decline inversely tracked overall survival among those who died. Photon-treated patients lost naive T cells and TCR diversity; proton-treated stayed stable. Oligoclonal CD8+ Temra expansion after nadir drove photon patients' diversity drop.

This CDR3 contains 14 residues. Germline V gives CDR1 SGHTA, CDR2 FQGTGA. Trimming took 6 bases from V and 4 from J; bases not matched to a gene: 7. On this clone: Antigen unknown.

Data came from immunoSEQ multiplex PCR; TCRdb stores just in-frame clones and leaves some out. This table has 10,000 to 15,000 clones, about 85% appearing once. Sequencing used peripheral blood, obtained from a patient treated with photon-based radiotherapy. The genes are TRBV7-3 and TRBJ1-1; TRBD1 aligns across 8 bases. The TCR sequence derives from a man aged 60 to 69 with pancreatic cancer. CDR3 DNA: TGTGCCAGCAGTTTTTCAGGGGGCGTCACTGAAGCTTTCTTT. It specifies CASSFSGGVTEAFF.